The clone carrying this T cell receptor beta chain appeared many times. Using RNA transcripts as the source, TCR beta CDR3 regions were amplified. HTBI primers were the set used in a first-round RT-PCR of the TCR CDR3. TCRdb itself ran the multiplex PCR reads through MiXCR, one entry per CDR3 protein. The sample gives 600,000 to 800,000 distinct CDR3 sequences, 35% of which show up once; 31% is in the top ten. Germline V CDR1 and CDR2: SGHVS, FQNEAQ. This CDR3 has 16 amino acids. With 2 bases removed from V and 0 bases from J, the gap between germline ends came to 8 bases. This specimen comes from a study of T cells in Graves' hyperthyroidism and ophthalmopathy.

The TCR comes from a woman aged 40-49 years with Graves' hyperthyroidism. Source material: blood. V gene TRBV7-8 combines with J gene TRBJ2-6; possibly TRBD1 for D (5 bases). The CDR3 region is CASSLFGASGANVLTF. In nucleotides, the CDR3 is TGTGCCAGCAGCTTATTTGGGGCCTCTGGGGCCAACGTCCTGACTTTC.